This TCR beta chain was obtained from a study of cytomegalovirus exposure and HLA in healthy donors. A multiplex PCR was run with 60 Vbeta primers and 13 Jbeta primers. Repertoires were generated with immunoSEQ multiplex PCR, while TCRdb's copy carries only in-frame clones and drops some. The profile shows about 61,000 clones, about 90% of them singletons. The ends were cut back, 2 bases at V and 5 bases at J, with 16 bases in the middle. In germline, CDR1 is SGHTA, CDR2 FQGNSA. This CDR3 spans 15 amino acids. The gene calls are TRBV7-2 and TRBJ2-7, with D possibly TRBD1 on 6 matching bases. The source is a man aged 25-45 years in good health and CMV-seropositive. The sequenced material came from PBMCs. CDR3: CASSLRGTNNHEQYF. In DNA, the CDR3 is TGTGCCAGCAGCTTAAGGGGGACCAATAACCACGAGCAGTACTTC. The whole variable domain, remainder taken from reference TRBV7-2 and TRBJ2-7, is GAGVSQSPSNKVTEKGKDVELRCDPISGHTALYWYRQSLGQGLEFLIYFQGNSAPDKSGLPSDRFSAERTGGSVSTLTIQRTQQEDSAVYLCASSLRGTNNHEQYFGPGTRLTVT.